This TCR beta chain was observed in a study of control samples from healthy donors and cancer patients. Germline V gene lookup returns CDR1 GTSNPN and CDR2 SVGIG (reference sequence). V dropped 3 bases and J dropped 4 bases, with 6 bases sitting between them. CDR3 length: 11 residues. Libraries were prepared by immunoSEQ multiplex PCR; TCRdb keeps only in-frame clonotypes and omits some of them. The sample yields 100,000 to 150,000 clones, more than 90% seen once. The chain has TRBV30 and TRBJ1-2, with D possibly TRBD1 on 5 matching bases. Sample: blood. The sequence was obtained from a man younger than 30 in good health. CDR3 in DNA: TGTGCCTGGAGGACAGTCTATGGCTACACCTTC. Translating it yields CAWRTVYGYTF. The full variable domain, rest sourced from reference TRBV30 and TRBJ1-2, is SQTIHQWPATLVQPVGSPLSLECTVEGTSNPNLYWYRQAAGRGLQLLFYSVGIGQISSEVPQNLSASRPQDRQFILSSKKLLLSDSGFYLCAWRTVYGYTFGSGTRLTVV.